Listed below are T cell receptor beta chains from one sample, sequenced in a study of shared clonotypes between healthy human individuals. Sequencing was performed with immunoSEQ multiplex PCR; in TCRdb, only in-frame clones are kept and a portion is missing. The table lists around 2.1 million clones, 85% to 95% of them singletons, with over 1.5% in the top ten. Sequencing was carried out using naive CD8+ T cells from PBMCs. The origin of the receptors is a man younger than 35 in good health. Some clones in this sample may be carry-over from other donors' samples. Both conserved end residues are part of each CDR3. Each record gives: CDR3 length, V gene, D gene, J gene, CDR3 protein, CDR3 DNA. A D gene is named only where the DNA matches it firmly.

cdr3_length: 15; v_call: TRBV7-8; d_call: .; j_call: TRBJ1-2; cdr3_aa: CASSSRIGANYGYTF; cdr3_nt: TGTGCCAGCAGCTCAAGGATCGGCGCTAACTATGGCTACACCTTC
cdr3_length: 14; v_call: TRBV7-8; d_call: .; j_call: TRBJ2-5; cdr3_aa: CASSPIRGGETQYF; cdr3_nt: TGTGCCAGCAGCCCCATAAGGGGCGGGGAGACCCAGTACTTC
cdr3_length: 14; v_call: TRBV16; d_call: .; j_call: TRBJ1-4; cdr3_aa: CASSQNVPNEKLFF; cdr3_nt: TGTGCCAGCAGCCAAAATGTCCCTAATGAAAAACTGTTTTTT
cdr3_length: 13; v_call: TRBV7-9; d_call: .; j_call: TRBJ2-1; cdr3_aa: CASSPLVPMAQFF; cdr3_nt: TGTGCCAGCAGCCCTTTAGTCCCGATGGCGCAGTTCTTC
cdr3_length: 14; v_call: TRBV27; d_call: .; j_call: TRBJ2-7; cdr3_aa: CASSLGGGAYEQYF; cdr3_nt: TGTGCCAGCAGTTTAGGAGGGGGGGCCTACGAGCAGTACTTC
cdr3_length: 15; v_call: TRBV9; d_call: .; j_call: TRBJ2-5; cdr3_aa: CASSVGQESRETQYF; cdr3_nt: TGTGCCAGCAGCGTAGGACAGGAGAGTCGAGAGACCCAGTACTTC
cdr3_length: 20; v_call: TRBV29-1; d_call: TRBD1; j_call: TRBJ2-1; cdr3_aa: CSALNQGQGVAVSSYNEQFF; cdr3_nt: TGCAGCGCCCTTAACCAGGGGCAGGGGGTTGCGGTCAGCTCCTACAATGAGCAGTTCTTC
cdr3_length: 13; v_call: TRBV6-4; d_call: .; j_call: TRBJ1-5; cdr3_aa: CASSGDLSGPQHF; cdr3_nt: TGTGCCAGCAGTGGGGACCTTAGTGGGCCCCAGCATTTT
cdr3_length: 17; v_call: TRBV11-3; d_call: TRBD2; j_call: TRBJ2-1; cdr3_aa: CASSPRGTGLADNEQFF; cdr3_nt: TGTGCCAGCAGCCCCCGGGGAACGGGACTAGCGGACAATGAGCAGTTCTTC
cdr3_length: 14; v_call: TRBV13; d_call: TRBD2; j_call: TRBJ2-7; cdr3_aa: CASSFVRGNYEQYF; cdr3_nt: TGTGCCAGCAGCTTCGTGCGGGGGAACTACGAGCAGTACTTC
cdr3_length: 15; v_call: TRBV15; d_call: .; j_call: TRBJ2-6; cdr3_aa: CATSGDSPGANVLTF; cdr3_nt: TGTGCCACCAGCGGAGACAGCCCAGGAGCCAACGTCCTGACTTTC
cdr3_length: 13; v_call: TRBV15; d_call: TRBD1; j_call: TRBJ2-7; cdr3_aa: CATWDRGQNEQYF; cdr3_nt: TGTGCCACCTGGGACAGGGGGCAAAACGAGCAGTACTTC
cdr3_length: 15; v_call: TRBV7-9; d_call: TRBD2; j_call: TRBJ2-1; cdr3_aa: CATGGLAGVGNEQFF; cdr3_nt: TGTGCCACCGGAGGACTAGCGGGAGTTGGGAATGAGCAGTTCTTC
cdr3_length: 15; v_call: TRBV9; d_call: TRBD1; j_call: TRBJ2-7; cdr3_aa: CASSVGTGFAYEQYF; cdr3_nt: TGTGCCAGCAGCGTTGGGACAGGGTTTGCCTACGAGCAGTACTTC
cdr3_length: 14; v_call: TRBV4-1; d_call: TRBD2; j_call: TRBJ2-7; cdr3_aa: CASSQVVGGYEQYF; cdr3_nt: TGCGCCAGCAGCCAAGTTGTCGGGGGGTACGAGCAGTACTTC
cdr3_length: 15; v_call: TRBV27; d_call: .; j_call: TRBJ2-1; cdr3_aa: CASSLAVDEYNEQFF; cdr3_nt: TGTGCCAGCAGTCTCGCCGTCGACGAGTACAATGAGCAGTTCTTC
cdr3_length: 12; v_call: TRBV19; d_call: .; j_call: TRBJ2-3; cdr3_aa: CASSTTPDTQYF; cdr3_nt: TGTGCCAGTAGTACGACCCCAGATACGCAGTATTTT
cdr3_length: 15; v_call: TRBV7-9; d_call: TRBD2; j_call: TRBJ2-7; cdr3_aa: CASSSYPGLAGVQYF; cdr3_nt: TGTGCCAGCAGCTCCTACCCCGGACTAGCCGGTGTGCAGTACTTC
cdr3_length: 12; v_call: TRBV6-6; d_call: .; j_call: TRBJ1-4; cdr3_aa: CASRPGWEKLFF; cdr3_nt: TGTGCCAGCAGACCGGGTTGGGAAAAACTGTTTTTT
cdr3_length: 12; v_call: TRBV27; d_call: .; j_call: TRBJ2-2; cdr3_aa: CASSLLSGELFF; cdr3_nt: TGTGCCAGCAGTTTACTGTCCGGGGAGCTGTTTTTT
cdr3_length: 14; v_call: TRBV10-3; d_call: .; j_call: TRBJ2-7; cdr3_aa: CAISETIATYEQYF; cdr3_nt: TGTGCCATCAGTGAAACTATCGCCACCTACGAGCAGTACTTC
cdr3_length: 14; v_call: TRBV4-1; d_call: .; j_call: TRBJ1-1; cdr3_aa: CASSQVEGGTEAFF; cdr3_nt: TGCGCCAGCAGCCAAGTTGAGGGGGGCACTGAAGCTTTCTTT
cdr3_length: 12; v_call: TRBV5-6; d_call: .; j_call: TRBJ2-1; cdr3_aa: CASSLYYNEQFF; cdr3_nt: TGTGCCAGCAGCTTGTACTACAATGAGCAGTTCTTC
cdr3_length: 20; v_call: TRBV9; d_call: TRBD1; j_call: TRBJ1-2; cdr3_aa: CASSAPSTGTAISSNYGYTF; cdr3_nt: TGTGCCAGCAGCGCCCCATCTACCGGGACAGCCATCTCTTCCAACTATGGCTACACCTTC
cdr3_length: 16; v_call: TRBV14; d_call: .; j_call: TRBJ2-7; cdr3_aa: CASSPYAGRSLYEQYF; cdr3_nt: TGTGCCAGCAGCCCCTACGCGGGGAGGTCCCTATACGAGCAGTACTTC
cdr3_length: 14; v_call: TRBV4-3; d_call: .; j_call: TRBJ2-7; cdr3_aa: CASSPLEGSHEQYF; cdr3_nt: TGCGCCAGCAGCCCATTGGAGGGCTCCCACGAGCAGTACTTC
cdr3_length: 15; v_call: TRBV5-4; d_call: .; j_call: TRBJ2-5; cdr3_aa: CASSLGRGQGETQYF; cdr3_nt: TGTGCCAGCAGCTTGGGCAGGGGTCAGGGGGAGACCCAGTACTTC
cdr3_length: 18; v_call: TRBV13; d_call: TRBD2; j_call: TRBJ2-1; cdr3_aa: CASSQIWSSGRVYNEQFF; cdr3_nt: TGTGCCAGCAGCCAAATTTGGTCTAGCGGGAGGGTATACAATGAGCAGTTCTTC
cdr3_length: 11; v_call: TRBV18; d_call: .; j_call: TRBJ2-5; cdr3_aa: CASLAQETQYF; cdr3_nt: TGTGCCAGCTTAGCCCAGGAGACCCAGTACTTC
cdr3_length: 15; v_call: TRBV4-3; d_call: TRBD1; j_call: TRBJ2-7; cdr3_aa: CASSYRQGGYYEQYF; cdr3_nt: TGCGCCAGCAGTTACCGACAGGGGGGCTACTACGAGCAGTACTTC
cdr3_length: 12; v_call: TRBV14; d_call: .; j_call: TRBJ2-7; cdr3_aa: CASSQGGYEQYF; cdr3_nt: TGTGCCAGCAGCCAAGGGGGGTACGAGCAGTACTTC
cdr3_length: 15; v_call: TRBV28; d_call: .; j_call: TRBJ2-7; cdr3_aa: CASSPPAVTSYEQYF; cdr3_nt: TGTGCCAGCAGTCCCCCGGCAGTCACTTCCTACGAGCAGTACTTC